This T cell receptor beta chain was found in a study of T cells after yellow fever vaccination. There are a few counts of this clonotype. Its antigen remains unidentified. Broader study findings: A large majority of primary-vaccination clones showed up again after the booster (96% CD4, around 90% CD8). Abundant bulk-population clonotypes could contaminate the FACS-sorted repertoires.

The 5'RACE template-switching step produced TCR cDNA and added a universal primer site and UMIs. TCRdb passed the 5' RACE reads through MiXCR, listing each CDR3 protein once. The data hold about 320,000 distinct CDR3 sequences, with around 4.5% observed a single time. The specimen was PBMCs, collected 15 days after the yellow fever booster vaccination. This receptor was identified in a man between 18 and 35 years old who received the YFV17D yellow fever vaccine.

This CDR3 is CASSVDGGDTQYF. The DNA of the CDR3 is TGTGCCAGCAGTGTCGACGGCGGCGATACGCAGTATTTT. The gene calls are TRBV25-1 and TRBJ2-3; D is uncertain. V shed 4 bases and J shed 6 bases, with 11 bases lying between them. This CDR3 is 13 amino acids long. The germline V gene has CDR1 MGHDK and CDR2 SYGVNS.